This T cell receptor (beta chain) is drawn from a study of cytomegalovirus exposure and HLA in healthy donors. With 60 Vbeta and 13 Jbeta primers, the PCR was carried out. Data came from immunoSEQ multiplex PCR; TCRdb stores just in-frame clones and leaves some out. The sample shows some 150,000 clones, roughly 77% of them seen only once. This CDR3 is 12 amino acids long. V was trimmed by 6 bases and J by 5 bases, leaving 10 bases between them. Germline V gene sequence: CDR1 MNHEY, CDR2 SVGAGI. The sample holds a few counts of this clone. Specimen: PBMCs. The rearrangement links TRBV6-5 to TRBJ1-2; D is ambiguous. The TCR comes from a man aged 25-40 years in good health and CMV-seropositive. In nucleotides, the CDR3 is TGTGCCAGCAGCCGAAAGAGTTATGGCTACACCTTC. Protein: CASSRKSYGYTF.